This TCR beta chain was identified in a study of T cells in Graves' hyperthyroidism and ophthalmopathy. This clonotype has ten or more counts. Researchers amplified the TCR beta CDR3 regions from RNA transcripts. A first-round RT-PCR of the TCR CDR3 used the HTBI primer set. From the multiplex PCR reads, TCRdb called clonotypes with MiXCR, one entry per CDR3 protein. The sample lists approximately 320,000 distinct CDR3 sequences; roughly 15% were seen once. The CDR3 has 12 residues. Deletions cut 3 bases from V and 9 bases from J, with 10 bases between. Germline values: CDR1 WNHNN, CDR2 SYGVQD (reference sequence).

The chain couples TRBV10-1 to TRBJ2-3; a weak D match, TRBD2 (5 bases). The sample consisted of blood. This receptor was identified in a man aged 30-40 years with Graves' hyperthyroidism. CDR3 nucleotides: TGCGCCAGCAGTGAAAGTAGCGAAACGCAGTATTTT. It encodes CASSESSETQYF.